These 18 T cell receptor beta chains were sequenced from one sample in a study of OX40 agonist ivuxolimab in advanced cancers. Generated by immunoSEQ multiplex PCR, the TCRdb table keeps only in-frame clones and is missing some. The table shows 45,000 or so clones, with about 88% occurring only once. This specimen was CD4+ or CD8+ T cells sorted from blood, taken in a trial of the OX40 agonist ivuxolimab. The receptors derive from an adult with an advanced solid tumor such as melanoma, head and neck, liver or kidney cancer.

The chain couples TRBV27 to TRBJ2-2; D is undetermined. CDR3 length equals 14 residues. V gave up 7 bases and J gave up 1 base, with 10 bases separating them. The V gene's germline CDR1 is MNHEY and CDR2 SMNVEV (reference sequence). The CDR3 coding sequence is TGTGCCAGCATGTCGGCAGGGAACACCGGGGAGCTGTTTTTT. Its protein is CASMSAGNTGELFF.

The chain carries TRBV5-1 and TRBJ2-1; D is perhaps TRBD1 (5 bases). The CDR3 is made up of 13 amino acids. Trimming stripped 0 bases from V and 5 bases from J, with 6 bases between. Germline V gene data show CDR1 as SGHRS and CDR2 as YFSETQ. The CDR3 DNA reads TGCGCCAGCAGCTTGGCAGGGAACAATGAGCAGTTCTTC. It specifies CASSLAGNNEQFF.

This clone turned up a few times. The CDR3 region has the DNA TGTGCCAGCAGTTTTGGGACTAGCGGTAGAGATACGCAGTATTTT. Translated: CASSFGTSGRDTQYF. This chain connects TRBV5-4 to TRBJ2-3; TRBD2 matches 11 bases. The V segment lost 5 bases and the J segment 5 bases; nucleotides outside the gene matches: 7. The V gene's germline CDR1 is SGHNT and CDR2 YYREEE (reference sequence). The CDR3 is 15 amino acids.

CDR3 amino acids: CASSPPTGREQFF. Here the CDR3 DNA reads TGTGCCAGCAGTCCCCCGACAGGGCGGGAGCAGTTCTTC. The rearrangement links TRBV27 to TRBJ2-1, with TRBD1 identical over 7 bases. V was pared by 5 bases and J by 10 bases, with 8 bases of the junction left unmatched. In germline, CDR1 is MNHEY, CDR2 SMNVEV (reference sequence). The CDR3 has 13 residues.

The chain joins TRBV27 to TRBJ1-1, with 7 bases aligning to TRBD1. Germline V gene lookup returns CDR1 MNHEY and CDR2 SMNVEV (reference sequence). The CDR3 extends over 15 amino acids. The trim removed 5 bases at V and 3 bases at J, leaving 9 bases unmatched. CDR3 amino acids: CASSPGGGHYTEAFF. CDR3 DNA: TGTGCCAGCAGTCCAGGGGGGGGACACTACACTGAAGCTTTCTTT.

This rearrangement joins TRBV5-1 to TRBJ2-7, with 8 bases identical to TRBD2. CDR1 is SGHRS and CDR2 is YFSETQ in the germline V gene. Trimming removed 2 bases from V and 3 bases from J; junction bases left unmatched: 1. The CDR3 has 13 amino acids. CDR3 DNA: TGCGCCAGCAGCTTTACTAGCGGCTACGAGCAGTACTTC. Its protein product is CASSFTSGYEQYF.

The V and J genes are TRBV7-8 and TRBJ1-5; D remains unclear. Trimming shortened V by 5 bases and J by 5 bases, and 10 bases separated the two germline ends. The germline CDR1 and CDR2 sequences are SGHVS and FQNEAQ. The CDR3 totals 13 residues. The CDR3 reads CASSPTPHQPQHF. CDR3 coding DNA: TGTGCCAGCAGCCCGACCCCGCATCAGCCCCAGCATTTT.

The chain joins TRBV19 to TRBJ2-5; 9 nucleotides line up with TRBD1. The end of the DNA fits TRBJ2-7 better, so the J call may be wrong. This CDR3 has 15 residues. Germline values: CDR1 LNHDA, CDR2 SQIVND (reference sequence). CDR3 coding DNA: TGTGCCAGTAGTGCTGGGACAGGGAAATTCTACGAGCAGTACTTC. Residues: CASSAGTGKFYEQYF.

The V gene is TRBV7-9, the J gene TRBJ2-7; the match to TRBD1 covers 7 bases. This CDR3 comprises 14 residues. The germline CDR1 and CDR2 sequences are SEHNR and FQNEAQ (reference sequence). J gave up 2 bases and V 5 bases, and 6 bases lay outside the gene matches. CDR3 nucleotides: TGTGCCAGCAGCCATCGGGACAGCCCCTACGAGCAGTACTTC. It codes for CASSHRDSPYEQYF.

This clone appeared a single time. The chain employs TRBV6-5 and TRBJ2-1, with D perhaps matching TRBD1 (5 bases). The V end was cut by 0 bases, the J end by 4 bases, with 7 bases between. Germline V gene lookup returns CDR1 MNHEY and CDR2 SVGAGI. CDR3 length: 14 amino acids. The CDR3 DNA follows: TGTGCCAGCAGTTACTCGCCAGGGTACAATGAGCAGTTCTTC. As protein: CASSYSPGYNEQFF.

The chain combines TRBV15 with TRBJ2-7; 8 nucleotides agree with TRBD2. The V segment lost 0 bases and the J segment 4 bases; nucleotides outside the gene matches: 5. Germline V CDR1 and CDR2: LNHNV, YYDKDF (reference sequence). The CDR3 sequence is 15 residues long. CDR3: CATSRDASGLYEQYF. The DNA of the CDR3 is TGTGCCACCAGCAGAGATGCTAGCGGGTTATACGAGCAGTACTTC.

The CDR3 bases are TGTGCCAGCAGTTTGACCCAGGTGAACACTGAAGCTTTCTTT. Protein product: CASSLTQVNTEAFF. V and J are TRBV28 and TRBJ1-1; D unresolved. V lost 3 bases, J lost 0 bases, and 8 bases lay in between. The germline V gene has CDR1 MDHEN and CDR2 SYDVKM. This CDR3 comprises 14 residues.

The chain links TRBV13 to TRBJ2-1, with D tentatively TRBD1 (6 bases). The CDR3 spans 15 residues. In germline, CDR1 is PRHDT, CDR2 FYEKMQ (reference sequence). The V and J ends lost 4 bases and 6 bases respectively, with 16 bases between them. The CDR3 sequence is CASSSRGQIINEQFF. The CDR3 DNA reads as TGTGCCAGCAGCTCTCGGGGACAAATTATCAATGAGCAGTTCTTC.

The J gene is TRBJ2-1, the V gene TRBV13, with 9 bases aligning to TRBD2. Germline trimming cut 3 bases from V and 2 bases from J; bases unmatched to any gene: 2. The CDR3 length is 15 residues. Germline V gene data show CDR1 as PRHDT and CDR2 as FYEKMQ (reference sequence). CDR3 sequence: CASSFRLAAYNEQFF. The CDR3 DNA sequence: TGTGCCAGCAGCTTCAGACTAGCGGCCTACAATGAGCAGTTCTTC.

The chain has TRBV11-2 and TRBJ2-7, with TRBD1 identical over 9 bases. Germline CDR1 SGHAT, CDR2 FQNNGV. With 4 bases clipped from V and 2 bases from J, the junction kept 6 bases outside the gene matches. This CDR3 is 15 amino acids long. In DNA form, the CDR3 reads TGTGCCAGCAGCTCCCGGGACAGGGACGCCTACGAGCAGTACTTC. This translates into CASSSRDRDAYEQYF. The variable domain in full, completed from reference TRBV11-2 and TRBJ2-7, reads EAGVAQSPRYKIIEKRQSVAFWCNPISGHATLYWYQQILGQGPKLLIQFQNNGVVDDSQLPKDRFSAERLKGVDSTLKIQPAKLEDSAVYLCASSSRDRDAYEQYFGPGTRLTVT.

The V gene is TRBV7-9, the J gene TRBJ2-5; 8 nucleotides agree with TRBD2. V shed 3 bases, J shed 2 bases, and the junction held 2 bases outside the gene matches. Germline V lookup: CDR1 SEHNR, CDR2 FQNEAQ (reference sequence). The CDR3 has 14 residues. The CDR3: CASSFPGGQETQYF. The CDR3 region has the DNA TGTGCCAGCAGCTTTCCGGGGGGGCAAGAGACCCAGTACTTC.

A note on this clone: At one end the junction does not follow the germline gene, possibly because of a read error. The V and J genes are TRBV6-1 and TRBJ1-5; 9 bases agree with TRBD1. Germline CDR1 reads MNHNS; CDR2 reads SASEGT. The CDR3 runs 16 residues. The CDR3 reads CAISESGTGSNQPQHF. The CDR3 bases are TGTGCCATCAGTGAGTCCGGGACAGGGAGCAATCAGCCCCAGCATTTT.

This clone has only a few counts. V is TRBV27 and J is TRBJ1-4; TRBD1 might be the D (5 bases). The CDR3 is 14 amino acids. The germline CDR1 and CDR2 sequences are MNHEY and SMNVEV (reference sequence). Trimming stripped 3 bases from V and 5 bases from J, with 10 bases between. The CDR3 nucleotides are TGTGCCAGCAGTTTCGGGACCTTCAATGAAAAACTGTTTTTT. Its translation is CASSFGTFNEKLFF.